The T cell receptor (beta chain) under discussion was sequenced for a study of technical replicates of blood from a few donors. Trimming cost V 0 bases and J 6 bases; bases outside gene matches: 6. The CDR3 extends over 15 amino acids. Per the germline V gene, CDR1 is SGHRS and CDR2 is YFSETQ. Method: immunoSEQ multiplex PCR; TCRdb's copy keeps in-frame clones and lacks some. The sample shows approximately 70,000 clones, roughly nine tenths of them seen only once. The clonotype comes from a human donor in good health. The sequenced sample consisted of T cells isolated from PBMCs. The chain employs TRBV5-1 and TRBJ1-1; 9 bases agree with TRBD1. The CDR3 DNA sequence: TGCGCCAGCAGCTTGGTTACAGGGGGCTTTTCTGAAGCTTTCTTT. Translated, it gives CASSLVTGGFSEAFF.